The 32 T cell receptor beta chains listed next were all sequenced from one sample in a study of early T cells in non-severe SARS-CoV-2 infection. MiXCR was run by TCRdb on the 5' RACE reads, yielding one entry per CDR3 protein. This sample has tens of thousands of distinct CDR3 sequences, with more than 9.5% found just once. This specimen consisted of whole blood, obtained at baseline. These receptors came from an adult who was a healthcare worker with PCR-confirmed SARS-CoV-2 infection or an uninfected control (not recorded which).

This clonotype was seen repeatedly, ten times or more. The J gene is TRBJ1-5, the V gene TRBV7-9; D call uncertain. Trimming took off 5 bases at V and 6 bases at J, with 11 bases between the two ends. The CDR3 length is 13 residues. Per germline, CDR1 SEHNR and CDR2 FQNEAQ (reference sequence). CDR3 in amino acids: CASSPETGQPQHF. The CDR3 nucleotides read TGTGCCAGCAGCCCCGAAACCGGTCAGCCCCAGCATTTT.

Many counts were recorded for this clonotype. The rearrangement links TRBV6-5 to TRBJ2-3; D is undetermined. The CDR3 runs to 14 residues. V lost 5 bases and J lost 4, with 13 bases in between. Germline lookup yields CDR1 MNHEY and CDR2 SVGAGI. The CDR3 DNA follows: TGTGCCAGCAGTCGTTCGAGCAGCGCAGATACGCAGTATTTT. Translated: CASSRSSSADTQYF.

This clonotype was counted many times. The V gene is TRBV19, the J gene TRBJ1-2; D is ambiguous. The CDR3 length is 13 residues. Germline V gene sequence: CDR1 LNHDA, CDR2 SQIVND (reference sequence). V lost 5 bases to trimming and J lost 4 bases, with 11 bases between them. CDR3 region: CASSLRTSYGYTF. The CDR3 DNA reads TGTGCCAGTAGTCTCCGGACCTCCTATGGCTACACCTTC.

This clonotype was seen repeatedly, ten times or more. The CDR3, as DNA: TGTGCCAGCAGTAAGGGGGTGAGGAACACTGAAGCTTTCTTT. Its protein is CASSKGVRNTEAFF. The chain joins TRBV12-3 or TRBV12-4 to TRBJ1-1; a weak D match, TRBD1 (6 bases). V was pared by 5 bases and J by 1 base, with 11 bases between. The CDR3 covers 14 residues.

This clonotype was observed at least ten times. The chain combines TRBV5-4 with TRBJ2-5, with 10 bases identical to TRBD2. CDR3 length equals 15 residues. V lost 4 bases, J lost 3 bases, and 6 bases stayed unmatched. The germline V gene has CDR1 SGHNT and CDR2 YYREEE (reference sequence). The CDR3 region is CASSIFLAGEETQYF. For the CDR3, the DNA is TGTGCCAGCAGCATATTCCTAGCGGGAGAAGAGACCCAGTACTTC.

This clonotype was seen only once. A much larger clone differs by one base, so this may be a read error. J is TRBJ2-7 and V is TRBV30; D not resolved. The CDR3 has 16 amino acids. V lost 0 bases and J 2 bases, leaving 17 bases between the germline ends. In germline, CDR1 is GTSNPN, CDR2 SVGIG (reference sequence). DNA for the CDR3: TGTGCCTGGAGTGTACCGTGGGTCAGACCAACCTACGAGCAGTACTTC. Encoded protein: CAWSVPWVRPTYEQYF.

Relative to its sample, this clonotype is large. The chain employs TRBV5-1 and TRBJ2-1; TRBD2 aligns across 7 bases. The CDR3 extends over 16 amino acids. Germline assignment: CDR1 SGHRS and CDR2 YFSETQ. J was trimmed by 2 bases and V by 1 base; bases with no gene match: 6. This CDR3 reads CASSLRGGQTYNEQFF. DNA for the CDR3: TGCGCCAGCAGCTTGCGCGGGGGTCAGACCTACAATGAGCAGTTCTTC.

In its sample, this clonotype was seen a few times. J is TRBJ2-3 and V is TRBV19, with unresolved D. V was trimmed by 6 bases and J by 3 bases, leaving 16 bases between them. Per the germline V gene, CDR1 is LNHDA and CDR2 is SQIVND (reference sequence). The CDR3 extends over 15 amino acids. This CDR3 is CASSASGVGTDTQYF. Written as DNA, the CDR3 is TGTGCCAGTAGCGCCAGTGGGGTCGGGACAGATACGCAGTATTTT.

This clonotype was found many times. The CDR3 nucleotides are TGTGCCAGCAGCGAGGGACTAGCGGACGCCTACGAGCAGTACTTC. Translated, it gives CASSEGLADAYEQYF. The chain carries TRBV21-1 and TRBJ2-7; TRBD2 is taken as the D call from the table, unchecked against the DNA. TRBV21-1 is assigned pseudogene status. CDR3 size: 15 residues.

This clonotype was recorded at least ten times. The chain combines TRBV20-1 with TRBJ2-5, with 8 bases aligning to TRBD2. Germline loops: CDR1 DFQATT, CDR2 SNEGSKA (reference sequence). With 5 bases clipped from V and 1 base from J, the junction kept 6 bases outside the gene matches. This CDR3 contains 14 residues. This chain's CDR3 is CSAFGGAGQETQYF. The CDR3 DNA reads TGCAGTGCTTTCGGGGGGGCTGGCCAAGAGACCCAGTACTTC.

This chain links TRBV30 with TRBJ1-2; TRBD1 aligns across 7 bases. Looked up from germline, CDR1 is GTSNPN and CDR2 is SVGIG (reference sequence). The junction had 1 base not matched to a gene; V was cut back by 1 base and J by 5 bases. CDR3 size: 12 residues. The CDR3 loop reads CAWSGDRYGYTF. The CDR3 bases are TGTGCCTGGAGTGGGGACAGATATGGCTACACCTTC.

This clonotype was observed many times. V gene TRBV29-1 combines with J gene TRBJ2-3; 7 nucleotides agree with TRBD1. The germline gives CDR1 SQVTM, CDR2 ANQGSEA. The CDR3 length is 12 residues. V dropped 3 bases and J dropped 5; count of bases not matched to a gene: 2. As DNA, the CDR3 is TGCAGCGTTGAGGGGGACAGAGATACGCAGTATTTT. It yields the protein CSVEGDRDTQYF.

With regard to this clonotype: One end of the junction does not line up with germline, which may come from a read error. V usage is TRBV7-7 and J usage is TRBJ2-7; the match to TRBD1 covers 9 bases. This CDR3 contains 14 residues. Germline CDR1 is SSHAT and CDR2 is FNYEAQ (reference sequence). CDR3 sequence reads: CASSPGTGTYEQYF. The CDR3 nucleotides are TGTGCTAGCAGCCCCGGGACAGGGACCTACGAGCAGTACTTC.

CDR3 nucleotide sequence: TGTGCCAGCAGTGGTCGGACAGGCCAAGAGACCCAGTACTTC. This codes for CASSGRTGQETQYF. The chain is built from TRBV6-2 or TRBV6-3 and TRBJ2-5, with 7 bases identical to TRBD1. CDR1 and CDR2 from the germline V gene are MNHEY and SVGEGT. Trimming took 5 bases from V and 1 from J; bases not matched to a gene: 4. The CDR3 has 14 residues.

There are a few counts of this clonotype. The V gene is TRBV5-1, the J gene TRBJ1-3; weak D call: TRBD1 (6 bases). This CDR3 comprises 16 residues. The ends were cut back, 4 bases at V and 1 base at J, with 15 bases in the middle. Germline loops: CDR1 SGHRS, CDR2 YFSETQ. CDR3 amino acids: CASSPRDTRSGNTIYF. As DNA, the CDR3 is TGCGCCAGCAGCCCCCGGGACACCAGGTCTGGAAACACCATATATTTT.

CDR3 residues: CASRRTGAYEQFF. In DNA, the CDR3 is TGTGCCAGCAGACGTACAGGGGCCTATGAGCAGTTCTTC. V and J are TRBV12-3 or TRBV12-4 and TRBJ2-1, with 7 positions matching TRBD1. The CDR3 has 13 residues. The J segment lost 8 bases and the V segment lost 6 bases, leaving 7 bases of the junction unmatched.

There are many counts of this clonotype. The J gene is TRBJ2-3, the V gene TRBV6-5; D may match TRBD1 or TRBD2 (6 bases each). The CDR3 length is 13 residues. Germline CDR1 reads MNHEY; CDR2 reads SVGAGI. CDR3 coding DNA: TGTGCTACGGGGGCAGGGGAAACAGATACGCAGTATTTT. This translates into CATGAGETDTQYF.

The gene calls are TRBV5-5 and TRBJ2-3; no firm D call. CDR1 SGHKS and CDR2 YYEKEE come from the germline V gene (reference sequence). The V gene lost 3 bases and the J gene lost 2 bases, with 19 bases spanning the gap. This CDR3 contains 17 residues. CDR3: CASSSEPGVWVTDTQYF. The CDR3 DNA sequence: TGTGCCAGCAGCTCGGAGCCAGGCGTTTGGGTCACAGATACGCAGTATTTT.

The genes are TRBV9 and TRBJ1-3, with D unclear. V lost 0 bases to trimming and J lost 0 bases, with 10 bases between them. This CDR3 region has 16 residues. CDR1 SGDLS and CDR2 YYNGEE come from the germline V gene. CDR3 DNA: TGTGCCAGCAGCGTAGCCGGGAAGGTCTCTGGAAACACCATATATTTT. Encoded protein: CASSVAGKVSGNTIYF.

The V gene is TRBV27, the J gene TRBJ1-5, with 7 nucleotides matching TRBD1. The J segment lost 7 bases and the V segment lost 2 bases, leaving 11 bases of the junction unmatched. Looked up from germline, CDR1 is MNHEY and CDR2 is SMNVEV (reference sequence). This CDR3 is built from 16 residues. The CDR3 here is CASSLRAGGRRQPQHF. Here the CDR3 DNA reads TGTGCCAGCAGTTTACGGGCAGGGGGGAGGCGACAGCCCCAGCATTTT.

This chain joins TRBV2 and TRBJ2-3, with 8 bases identical to TRBD2. From germline, CDR1 is SNHLY and CDR2 FYNNEI. The CDR3 loop spans 17 amino acids. V lost 7 bases, J lost 2 bases, and 14 bases stayed unmatched. CDR3 bases: TGTGCCAGCACCATTAGGAGGTTAGCGGGGAACACAGATACGCAGTATTTT. Protein product: CASTIRRLAGNTDTQYF.

This clonotype was detected many times. The chain is built from TRBV6-2 or TRBV6-3 and TRBJ2-1; 7 bases match TRBD2. The ends lost 5 bases at V and 2 bases at J; junction bases unmatched: 9. This CDR3 contains 16 residues. Germline CDR1 and CDR2: MNHEY and SVGEGT. In nucleotides, the CDR3 is TGTGCCAGCAGTACCCAGACTAGCTATCCCTACAATGAGCAGTTCTTC. As protein: CASSTQTSYPYNEQFF.

V gene TRBV29-1 combines with J gene TRBJ1-1; D remains unclear. CDR1 is SQVTM, CDR2 ANQGSEA, per germline. V was pared by 3 bases and J by 3 bases, with 5 bases between. The CDR3 totals 11 residues. The CDR3 region is CSVDGYTEAFF. The CDR3 DNA reads TGCAGCGTTGATGGGTACACTGAAGCTTTCTTT.

This clonotype was detected ten times or more. This chain joins TRBV20-1 and TRBJ2-7; D is uncertain. Trimming took off 1 base at V and 13 bases at J, with 23 bases between the two ends. Germline CDR1 is DFQATT and CDR2 is SNEGSKA (reference sequence). The CDR3 sequence is 14 residues long. CDR3 DNA: TGCAGTGCTAGAGTTTCGGCCAGCTCTTCTACTCTCTACTTC. This codes for CSARVSASSSTLYF.

By frequency in the sample, this clonotype is large. CDR3 coding DNA: TGCAGTGCCCCCTTCAGATACACCAACACTGAAGCTTTCTTT. Its translation is CSAPFRYTNTEAFF. The chain combines TRBV20-1 with TRBJ1-1; D uncertain. Trimming took 6 bases from V and 2 from J, leaving 16 bases between them. This CDR3 is built from 14 residues. CDR1 is DFQATT and CDR2 is SNEGSKA in the germline V gene (reference sequence).

This chain links TRBV18 with TRBJ2-3, with 9 bases fitting TRBD1. The CDR3 runs 14 residues. The J segment lost 3 bases and the V segment lost 4 bases, leaving 2 bases of the junction unmatched. The germline gives CDR1 KGHSH, CDR2 LQKENI. CDR3 in DNA: TGTGCCAGCTCACTGACAGGGGGGACAGATACGCAGTATTTT. It translates to CASSLTGGTDTQYF.

This chain links TRBV2 with TRBJ2-5, with D possibly matching TRBD2 (6 bases). The CDR3 runs to 14 residues. V was pared by 4 bases and J by 2 bases, with 11 bases between. Germline CDR1 and CDR2: SNHLY and FYNNEI. The CDR3 protein is CASSAYSGQETQYF. The CDR3, as DNA: TGTGCCAGCAGTGCGTATAGCGGACAAGAGACCCAGTACTTC.

The chain carries TRBV11-3 and TRBJ2-1; no firm D call. Germline V gene data show CDR1 as SGHNT and CDR2 as YENEEA. V shed 1 base and J shed 0 bases, with 10 bases lying between them. This CDR3 has 16 amino acids. CDR3 sequence: CASSLALSSSYNEQFF. CDR3 DNA: TGTGCCAGCAGCTTAGCCTTGAGTAGCTCCTACAATGAGCAGTTCTTC.

This clonotype turned up a few times. The V call is TRBV15, the J call TRBJ2-2; D is undetermined. V was clipped by 0 bases and J by 6 bases, with 20 bases between them. The CDR3 length is 18 residues. Germline lookup yields CDR1 LNHNV and CDR2 YYDKDF (reference sequence). Here the CDR3 reads CATSREKSTPPGAGELFF. The CDR3 bases are TGTGCCACCAGCAGAGAGAAATCCACCCCGCCTGGGGCCGGGGAGCTGTTTTTT.

There are a few counts of this clonotype. V and J are TRBV7-2 and TRBJ1-2, with a possible D match to TRBD1 (6 bases). The CDR3 runs 14 residues. V was pared by 5 bases and J by 5 bases, with 15 bases between. Germline CDR1 SGHTA, CDR2 FQGNSA. CDR3 DNA sequence: TGTGCCAGCAGCCCGTTGGACAGCACGTATGGCTACACCTTC. Encoded protein: CASSPLDSTYGYTF.

This clonotype was counted a few times. V usage is TRBV7-9 and J usage is TRBJ2-3; the D gene is possibly TRBD1 (6 bases). V was clipped by 10 bases and J by 2 bases, with 16 bases between them. Per the germline V gene, CDR1 is SEHNR and CDR2 is FQNEAQ (reference sequence). CDR3 size: 14 residues. The chain's CDR3 is CATPETGFTDTQYF. CDR3 nucleotides: TGTGCCACCCCCGAGACAGGCTTCACAGATACGCAGTATTTT.

There are many counts of this clonotype. This chain uses TRBV5-5 with TRBJ2-5, with no clear D. The CDR3 extends over 16 amino acids. Trimming stripped 5 bases from V and 2 bases from J, with 19 bases between. CDR1 is SGHKS and CDR2 is YYEKEE in the germline V gene (reference sequence). CDR3 in DNA: TGTGCCAGCAGTCAAATAGGTGGAGCAGGTCAAGAGACCCAGTACTTC. This translates into CASSQIGGAGQETQYF.